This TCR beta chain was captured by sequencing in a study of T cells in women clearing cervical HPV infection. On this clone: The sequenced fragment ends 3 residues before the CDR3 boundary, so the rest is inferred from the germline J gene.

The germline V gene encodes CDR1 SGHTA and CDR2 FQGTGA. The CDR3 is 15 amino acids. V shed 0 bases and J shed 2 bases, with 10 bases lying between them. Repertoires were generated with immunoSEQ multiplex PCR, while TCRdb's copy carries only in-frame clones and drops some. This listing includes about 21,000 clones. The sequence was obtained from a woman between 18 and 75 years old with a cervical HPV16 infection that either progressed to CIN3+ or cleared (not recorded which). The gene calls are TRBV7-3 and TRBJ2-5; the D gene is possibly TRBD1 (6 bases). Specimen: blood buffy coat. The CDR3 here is CASSLTWGTQETQYF. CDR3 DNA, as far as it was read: TGTGCCAGCAGCTTAACGTGGGGGACACAAGAGACC. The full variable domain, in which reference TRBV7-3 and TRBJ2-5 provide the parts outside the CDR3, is GAGVSQTPSNKVTEKGKYVELRCDPISGHTALYWYRQSLGQGPEFLIYFQGTGAADDSGLPNDRFFAVRPEGSVSTLKIQRTERGDSAVYLCASSLTWGTQETQYFGPGTRLLVL.